Listed here is a single T cell receptor (beta chain). There is no known antigen for this receptor. Base quality data are lacking; no much larger clone is found one base away. Every donor was a healthy Caucasian. This sample was included in a study of identical twins listed by TCRdb under 2016. As for the study more broadly: To test whether fetal clonotypes persist, the study used deep sequencing on TCR alpha and beta repertoires from monozygotic twins, unrelated adults of various ages, and cord blood. To rule out contamination, replicate twin experiments were performed at different times with different library preparation protocols.

What the authors observed across the whole study: The excess sharing between twins in beta out-of-frame sequences was weaker because fewer shared sequences reduced the signal-to-noise ratio. Compared with coincidental sharing between unrelated individuals, an excess of low generation-probability sequences was observed among out-of-frame TCR alpha sequences shared between twins. Out-of-frame TCR alpha sharing in monozygotic twins was systematically underestimated by recombination models, whereas sharing between unrelated individuals was in agreement with the recombination models. Because the same donors could not be followed over many years, conclusions were based on cross-sectional statistical analysis. Invariant T cells such as MAIT and iNKT could partly confound zero-insertion analyses, although diverse VJ usage argued against such confounding for most clonotypes. Fewer insertions were carried by abundant cord blood beta clonotypes, a similar but weaker trend appeared in young adult naive repertoires, and no such trend appeared in memory repertoires.

Receptor libraries were prepared by 5' RACE. For sequencing, an Illumina HiSeq 2000 was employed. A universal primer binding site was introduced by template switching, and a unique molecular identifier was present in the final cDNA, enabling accurate counting of TCR cDNA molecules. Specific primers in the conserved constant-segment region were used to synthesize first-strand cDNA for TCR alpha and beta chains. To control for contamination, every cDNA library carried two barcodes: a SMART-Mk sample barcode plus Illumina barcodes. TruSeq adapter sequences along with Illumina sample barcodes were introduced in two successive PCR steps. The TCR alpha and beta cDNA libraries were sequenced on the Illumina HiSeq platform using custom primers. In the paper's pipeline: MiGEC processed the raw reads to extract unique molecular identifiers, while MiXCR was used to determine the CDR3 positions. For each individual, recombination models were inferred using an EM algorithm with the repgenHMM and IGoR tools. The tcR package in R was used for shared clonotype analysis, with sharing normalized by the product of cloneset sizes. To study raw recombination free of thymic and clonal selection effects, out-of-frame nonproductive sequences were analyzed. The raw public data were reprocessed by TCRdb itself: fastp quality trimming at Q25, MiXCR clonotype calling, in-frame beta chains only. Every CDR3 protein is listed once, alongside the most common genes and DNA of its rows. These V and J calls are TCRdb output, not the study's own analysis. The table for this sample lists 1.5 million to 2 million distinct CDR3 sequences; about 30% of them were counted only once. Together, the top ten hold about 0.27% of the sample.

This clonotype originated in a newborn girl in good health. The specimen was cord blood.

CDR3 protein: CSVVRPTSGRAKGYDEQFF. The DNA is TGCAGCGTTGTTCGGCCGACTAGCGGGAGGGCCAAGGGGTACGATGAGCAGTTCTTC. The chain was built from TRBV29-1 and TRBJ2-1; the junction holds 14 bases that match TRBD2. The germline V gene sets CDR1 to SQVTM and CDR2 to ANQGSEA. The CDR3 contains 19 residues, cysteine and phenylalanine counted. Solely the CDR3 DNA is kept, with 57 bases framed from the first base. Germline trimming: 4 bases from V, 8 bases from J; junction bases outside gene matches: 19.